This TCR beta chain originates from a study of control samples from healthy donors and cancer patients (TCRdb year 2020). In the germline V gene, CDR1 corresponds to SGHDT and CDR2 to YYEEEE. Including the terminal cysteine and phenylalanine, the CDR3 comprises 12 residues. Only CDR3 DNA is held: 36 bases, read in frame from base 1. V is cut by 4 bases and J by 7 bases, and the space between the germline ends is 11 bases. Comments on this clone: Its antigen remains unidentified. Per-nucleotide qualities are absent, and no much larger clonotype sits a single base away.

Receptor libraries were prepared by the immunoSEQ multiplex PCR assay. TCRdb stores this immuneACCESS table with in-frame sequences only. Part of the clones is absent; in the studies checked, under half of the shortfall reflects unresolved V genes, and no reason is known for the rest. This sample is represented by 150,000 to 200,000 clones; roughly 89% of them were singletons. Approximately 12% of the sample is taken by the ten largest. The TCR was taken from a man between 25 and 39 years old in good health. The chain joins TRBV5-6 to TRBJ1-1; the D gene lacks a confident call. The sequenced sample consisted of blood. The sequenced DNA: TGTGCCAGCAGCGGAGTCCGGGGTGAAGCTTTCTTT. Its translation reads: CASSGVRGEAFF.